This entry lists 9 T cell receptor beta chains sequenced from one sample in a study of radiation and T cells in renal cell carcinoma. Profiled with immunoSEQ multiplex PCR; TCRdb holds only in-frame clones, not every one. The sample records 40,000 to 45,000 clones, 82% being singletons. As to time point: blood 4 weeks post-SBRT, at nephrectomy. Treatment noted: 15 Gy SBRT to primary tumor, nephrectomy 4 weeks later. The sequences come from blood, collected from a patient whose treatment included radiotherapy and nephrectomy. The source of these receptors is a woman in her 70s with renal cell carcinoma.

The table lists this clone with a count of one. This chain joins TRBV11-2 and TRBJ2-5; 8 positions match TRBD1. CDR1 and CDR2 from the germline V gene are SGHAT and FQNNGV. There are 15 residues in the CDR3. V trimming: 5 bases; J trimming: 4 bases; junction bases outside the gene matches: 9. Written as DNA, the CDR3 is TGTGCCAGCAGCCGCACAGGGGGGTTGCTAGAGACCCAGTACTTC. It codes for CASSRTGGLLETQYF.

The rearrangement links TRBV2 to TRBJ1-4; TRBD1 is a possible D gene (6 bases). V was trimmed by 6 bases and J by 0 bases, leaving 26 bases between them. The CDR3 has 20 amino acids. Germline assignment: CDR1 SNHLY and CDR2 FYNNEI. The CDR3 sequence is CASSYRGLRRGYATNEKLFF. The CDR3 region has the DNA TGTGCCAGCAGCTATCGGGGGCTTAGACGGGGATATGCAACTAATGAAAAACTGTTTTTT.

The chain links TRBV5-1 to TRBJ1-2, with no clear D. This CDR3 is 13 amino acids long. The V gene's germline CDR1 is SGHRS and CDR2 YFSETQ. Trimming removed 3 bases at V and 4 bases at J, with 10 bases between. The CDR3 is CASSSKDGYGYTF. CDR3 DNA: TGCGCCAGCAGCTCGAAGGACGGCTATGGCTACACCTTC.

The chain recombines TRBV5-1 with TRBJ2-7; D ambiguous. The CDR3 covers 14 residues. V lost 0 bases, J lost 3 bases, and 10 bases lay in between. The germline V gene encodes CDR1 SGHRS and CDR2 YFSETQ. CDR3 bases: TGCGCCAGCAGCTTGGGACTTAGAGACTACGAGCAGTACTTC. Translating it yields CASSLGLRDYEQYF.

V and J are TRBV7-2 and TRBJ1-2; no clear D gene. The germline V gene has CDR1 SGHTA and CDR2 FQGNSA. Trimming took 6 bases from V and 8 from J, leaving 19 bases between them. CDR3 length equals 14 residues. CDR3 amino acids: CASRETGPRGGYTF. DNA of the CDR3: TGTGCCAGCAGGGAGACCGGGCCCAGAGGGGGCTACACCTTC.

This clone occurred a few times. The J gene is TRBJ1-1, the V gene TRBV27; tentative D call: TRBD1 (5 bases). This CDR3 comprises 16 residues. CDR1 MNHEY and CDR2 SMNVEV come from the germline V gene (reference sequence). Trimming shortened V by 0 bases and J by 2 bases, and 13 bases separated the two germline ends. The DNA for the CDR3 is TGTGCCAGCAGTTTATCACCGGGGGTAGGCAACACTGAAGCTTTCTTT. It encodes CASSLSPGVGNTEAFF.

The CDR3 loop reads CASSSGVNTEAFF. The CDR3 DNA reads as TGCGCCAGCAGCTCAGGGGTTAACACTGAAGCTTTCTTT. The chain recombines TRBV5-1 with TRBJ1-1; possibly TRBD1 for D (6 bases). Per the germline V gene, CDR1 is SGHRS and CDR2 is YFSETQ. This CDR3 is built from 13 residues. Trimming cost V 3 bases and J 2 bases, with 8 bases left between them.

The chain uses TRBV7-2 and TRBJ1-2, with D tentatively TRBD1 (6 bases). Germline loops: CDR1 SGHTA, CDR2 FQGNSA. Trimming pared 1 base from V and 3 bases from J, leaving 12 bases between. CDR3 length equals 15 residues. The CDR3 region has the DNA TGTGCCAGCAGCTTAGTGGTCGCAGGGGACTATGGCTACACCTTC. Its translation: CASSLVVAGDYGYTF. Filled out from reference TRBV7-2 and TRBJ1-2, the complete variable domain reads GAGVSQSPSNKVTEKGKDVELRCDPISGHTALYWYRQSLGQGLEFLIYFQGNSAPDKSGLPSDRFSAERTGGSVSTLTIQRTQQEDSAVYLCASSLVVAGDYGYTFGSGTRLTVV.

This chain joins TRBV4-3 and TRBJ2-4; 11 bases agree with TRBD1. The germline V gene encodes CDR1 LGHNA and CDR2 YSLEER. After removal of 3 bases from V and 8 bases from J, the junction contained 0 bases not matched to a gene. The CDR3 runs 13 residues. CDR3 DNA: TGCGCCAGCAGCCAGGGACAGGGGGACATTCAGTACTTC. This encodes CASSQGQGDIQYF.